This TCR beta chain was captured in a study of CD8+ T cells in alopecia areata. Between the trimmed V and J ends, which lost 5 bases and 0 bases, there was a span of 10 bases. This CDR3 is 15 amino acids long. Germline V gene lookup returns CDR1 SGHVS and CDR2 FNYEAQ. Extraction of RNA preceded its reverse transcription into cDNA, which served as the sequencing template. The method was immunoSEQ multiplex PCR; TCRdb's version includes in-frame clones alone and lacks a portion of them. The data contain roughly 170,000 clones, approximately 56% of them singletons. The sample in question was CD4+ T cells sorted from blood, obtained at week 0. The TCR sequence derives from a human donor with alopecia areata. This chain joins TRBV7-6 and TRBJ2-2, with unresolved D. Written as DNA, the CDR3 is TGTGCCAGCAGCCTGGGTGGGACGAACACCGGGGAGCTGTTTTTT. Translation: CASSLGGTNTGELFF.